This T cell receptor (beta chain) was identified during a study of blood T cell repertoires in COVID-19. Overall study: The United States, Italy and Spain were the sources of the acute and convalescent COVID-19 samples.

From germline, CDR1 is SGHVS and CDR2 FQNEAQ. V was trimmed by 1 base and J by 5 bases, leaving 16 bases between them. This CDR3 spans 16 amino acids. In the source study's methods: Reference gene primer amplification in the assay estimated nucleated cell counts. Assay: immunoSEQ multiplex PCR; the TCRdb copy retains only in-frame clones and omits some. Clone size and the V and J calls come from that table; the DNA yielded D and trimming. The repertoire holds some 120,000 clones, with roughly 83% as singletons. The TCR was taken from a woman aged 45-59 years with acute or convalescent COVID-19. The sample was peripheral blood. The chain has TRBV7-8 and TRBJ2-3; unclear D gene. CDR3 in DNA: TGTGCCAGCAGCTTAGAGGTGCGTTATCTAGGAGATACGCAGTATTTT. This gives the protein CASSLEVRYLGDTQYF. The full variable domain, in which reference TRBV7-8 and TRBJ2-3 provide the parts outside the CDR3, is GAGVSQSPRYKVAKRGQDVALRCDPISGHVSLFWYQQALGQGPEFLTYFQNEAQLDKSGLPSDRFFAERPEGSVSTLKIQRTQQEDSAVYLCASSLEVRYLGDTQYFGPGTRLTVL.